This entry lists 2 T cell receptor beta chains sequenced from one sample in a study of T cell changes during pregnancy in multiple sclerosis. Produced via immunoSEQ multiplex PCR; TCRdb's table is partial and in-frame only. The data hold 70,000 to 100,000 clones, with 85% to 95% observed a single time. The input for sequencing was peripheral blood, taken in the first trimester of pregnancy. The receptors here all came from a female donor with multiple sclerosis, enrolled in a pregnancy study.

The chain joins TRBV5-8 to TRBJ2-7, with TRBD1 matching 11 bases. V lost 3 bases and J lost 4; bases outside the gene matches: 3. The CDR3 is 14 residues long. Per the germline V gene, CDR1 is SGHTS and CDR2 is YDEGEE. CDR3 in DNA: TGTGCCAGCAGCTCCCGGGACAGGGGGTACGAGCAGTACTTC. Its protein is CASSSRDRGYEQYF.

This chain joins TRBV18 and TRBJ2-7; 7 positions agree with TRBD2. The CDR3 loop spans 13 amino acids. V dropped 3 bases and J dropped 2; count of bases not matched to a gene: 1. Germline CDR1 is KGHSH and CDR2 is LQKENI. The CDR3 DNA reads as TGTGCCAGCTCACCCGGGACTACCTACGAGCAGTACTTC. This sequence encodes CASSPGTTYEQYF.